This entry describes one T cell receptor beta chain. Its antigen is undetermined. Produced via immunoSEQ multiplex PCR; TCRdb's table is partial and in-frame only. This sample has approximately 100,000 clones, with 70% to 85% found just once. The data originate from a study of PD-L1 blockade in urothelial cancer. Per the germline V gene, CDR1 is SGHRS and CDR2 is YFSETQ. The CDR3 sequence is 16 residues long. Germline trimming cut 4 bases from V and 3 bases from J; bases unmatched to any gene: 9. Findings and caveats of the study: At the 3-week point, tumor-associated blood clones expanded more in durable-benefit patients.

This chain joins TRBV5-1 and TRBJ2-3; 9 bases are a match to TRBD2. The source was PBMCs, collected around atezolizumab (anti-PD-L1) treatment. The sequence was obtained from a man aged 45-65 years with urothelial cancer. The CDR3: CASSAGSGSRTDTQYF. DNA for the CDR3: TGCGCCAGCAGCGCTGGTAGCGGGAGCAGGACAGATACGCAGTATTTT.